A single sample gave rise to the 23 T cell receptor beta chains below, sequenced in a study of T cell responses to AZD1222 COVID-19 vaccine. Assay used: immunoSEQ multiplex PCR; TCRdb lists only in-frame clones, some missing. Among about 120,000 clones listed, 80% to 90% were seen once. The source was peripheral blood, collected on day 0 of AZD1222 vaccination. These TCRs come from an adult in good health.

The chain couples TRBV3-1 (or the pseudogene TRBV3-2) to TRBJ1-6; D gene unclear. With 2 bases removed from V and 10 bases from J, the gap between germline ends came to 18 bases. In germline, CDR1 is LGHDT, CDR2 YNNKEL (reference sequence). CDR3 length equals 16 residues. The CDR3 DNA sequence: TGTGCCAGCAGCCAAAGGGCAGGCGGAGGAAAATCACCCCTCCACTTT. Residues: CASSQRAGGGKSPLHF.

This chain links TRBV30 with TRBJ1-1; D remains unclear. There are 14 residues in the CDR3. The V end was cut by 5 bases, the J end by 3 bases, with 16 bases between. Germline V lookup: CDR1 GTSNPN, CDR2 SVGIG (reference sequence). Here the CDR3 reads CAWSLRIKDTEAFF. CDR3 nucleotides: TGTGCCTGGTCCCTAAGGATTAAGGACACTGAAGCTTTCTTT.

V is TRBV4-3 and J is TRBJ2-7; D gene ambiguous. V was clipped by 0 bases and J by 1 base, with 10 bases between them. The V gene's germline CDR1 is LGHNA and CDR2 YSLEER. CDR3 length: 15 residues. CDR3 sequence: CASSQEFVESYEQYF. The CDR3 DNA is TGCGCCAGCAGCCAAGAATTTGTAGAATCCTACGAGCAGTACTTC.

The V and J genes are TRBV4-1 and TRBJ2-2; TRBD1 agrees at 7 bases. The CDR3 has 17 amino acids. V shed 0 bases and J 0 bases; nucleotides not matched to a gene: 4. The germline V gene has CDR1 MGHRA and CDR2 YSYEKL. CDR3 sequence reads: CASSQDPDRANTGELFF. CDR3 nucleotide sequence: TGCGCCAGCAGCCAAGACCCTGACAGGGCGAACACCGGGGAGCTGTTTTTT.

A few counts support this clone. The chain is built from TRBV4-3 and TRBJ2-1; the match to TRBD2 covers 10 bases. The CDR3 is 20 residues long. Germline CDR1 and CDR2: LGHNA and YSLEER. The J segment lost 1 base and the V segment lost 4 bases, leaving 16 bases of the junction unmatched. In DNA, the CDR3 is TGCGCCAGCAGCCGGGGGTTCGGGCTAGCGGGAGCGATGTCCTACAATGAGCAGTTCTTC. Translating it yields CASSRGFGLAGAMSYNEQFF.

There are a few counts of this clone. J is TRBJ2-1 and V is TRBV5-1; TRBD1 is a possible D gene (5 bases). This CDR3 region has 13 residues. Germline V gene sequence: CDR1 SGHRS, CDR2 YFSETQ. Trimming removed 5 bases from V and 5 bases from J, with 11 bases in between. The CDR3 loop is CASRVGDNNEQFF. For the CDR3, the DNA is TGCGCCAGCAGGGTAGGGGATAACAATGAGCAGTTCTTC. Looking up the rest from reference TRBV5-1 and TRBJ2-1 gives the full variable domain: KAGVTQTPRYLIKTRGQQVTLSCSPISGHRSVSWYQQTPGQGLQFLFEYFSETQRNKGNFPGRFSGRQFSNSRSEMNVSTLELGDSALYLCASRVGDNNEQFFGPGTRLTVL.

The V and J genes are TRBV5-1 and TRBJ1-3; TRBD1 aligns across 7 bases. CDR1 SGHRS and CDR2 YFSETQ come from the germline V gene. With 1 base clipped from V and 4 bases from J, the junction kept 5 bases outside the gene matches. The CDR3 sequence is 15 residues long. CDR3 coding DNA: TGCGCCAGCAGCTTGACAGGGGCATCCGGAAACACCATATATTTT. This translates into CASSLTGASGNTIYF.

DNA for the CDR3: TGCGCCAGCAGCCAAGATTCGGGTCAGCCCCAGCATTTT. It translates to CASSQDSGQPQHF. This rearrangement joins TRBV4-1 to TRBJ1-5; no firm D call. Between the trimmed V and J ends, which lost 0 bases and 6 bases, there was a span of 6 bases. The CDR3 has 13 amino acids. The germline V gene has CDR1 MGHRA and CDR2 YSYEKL.

This chain links TRBV6-5 with TRBJ1-2; TRBD1 agrees at 12 bases. This CDR3 spans 15 amino acids. The V segment lost 6 bases and the J segment 2 bases; nucleotides outside the gene matches: 4. CDR1 and CDR2 (germline): MNHEY, SVGAGI. DNA for the CDR3: TGTGCCAGCAGACGGGACAGGGGGCAGAACTATGGCTACACCTTC. It is translated as CASRRDRGQNYGYTF.

The chain links TRBV15 to TRBJ1-1, with D tentatively TRBD1 (6 bases). Trimming pared 7 bases from V and 0 bases from J, leaving 12 bases between. Per the germline V gene, CDR1 is LNHNV and CDR2 is YYDKDF (reference sequence). The CDR3 totals 14 residues. CDR3 bases: TGTGCCACCAACAGGGCACCAATGAACACTGAAGCTTTCTTT. This encodes CATNRAPMNTEAFF.

The chain has TRBV7-9 and TRBJ1-2; no reliable D call. CDR1 and CDR2 (germline): SEHNR, FQNEAQ (reference sequence). The V end was cut by 2 bases, the J end by 4 bases, with 14 bases between. The CDR3 is 15 amino acids. CDR3 in amino acids: CASSLFEGPLYGYTF. The CDR3 nucleotides are TGTGCCAGCAGCTTATTTGAGGGCCCCCTCTATGGCTACACCTTC.

The rearrangement links TRBV18 to TRBJ2-5; D not certain. Germline V CDR1 and CDR2: KGHSH, LQKENI. The CDR3 length is 14 residues. Trimming stripped 3 bases from V and 5 bases from J, with 13 bases between. The CDR3 loop is CASSPGRKGETQYF. As DNA, the CDR3 is TGTGCCAGCTCACCCGGACGGAAGGGTGAGACCCAGTACTTC.

The gene calls are TRBV27 and TRBJ1-4; D is unresolved. The CDR3 is made up of 15 amino acids. V lost 0 bases to trimming and J lost 5 bases, with 10 bases between them. CDR1 MNHEY and CDR2 SMNVEV come from the germline V gene (reference sequence). The CDR3 region has the DNA TGTGCCAGCAGTTTATCGCTTGGGGAAAATGAAAAACTGTTTTTT. As protein: CASSLSLGENEKLFF.

This clone was observed a single time. The chain joins TRBV9 to TRBJ2-7, with D perhaps TRBD1 or TRBD2 (5 bases each). V lost 4 bases and J lost 2, with 16 bases in between. The CDR3 contains 15 residues. Germline CDR1 and CDR2: SGDLS and YYNGEE. CDR3 region: CASSPRDGKTYEQYF. Written as DNA, the CDR3 is TGTGCCAGCAGCCCCCGGGACGGGAAAACCTACGAGCAGTACTTC.

V is TRBV5-6 and J is TRBJ1-2, with D possibly TRBD1 on 6 matching bases. This CDR3 is 15 amino acids long. Trimming shortened V by 3 bases and J by 5 bases, and 17 bases separated the two germline ends. Germline V gene data show CDR1 as SGHDT and CDR2 as YYEEEE. The CDR3 DNA is TGTGCCAGCAGCTCCAACTGGGGGGCCCTTTATGGCTACACCTTC. Translation gives CASSSNWGALYGYTF.

The J gene is TRBJ2-1, the V gene TRBV4-3, with D perhaps matching TRBD1 or TRBD2 (6 bases each). Germline V gene lookup returns CDR1 LGHNA and CDR2 YSLEER. Trimming cost V 4 bases and J 8 bases, with 15 bases left between them. The CDR3 covers 14 residues. The CDR3 loop reads CASSRGASGYEQFF. CDR3 in DNA: TGCGCCAGCAGCCGGGGGGCTAGTGGGTATGAGCAGTTCTTC.

This rearrangement joins TRBV9 to TRBJ2-3; 7 positions agree with TRBD1. The CDR3 extends over 14 amino acids. V shed 0 bases and J 6 bases; nucleotides not matched to a gene: 4. Germline CDR1 and CDR2: SGDLS and YYNGEE. The CDR3 loop reads CASSVGDSMDTQYF. CDR3 sequence (DNA): TGTGCCAGCAGCGTAGGGGACAGCATGGATACGCAGTATTTT. Filled out from reference TRBV9 and TRBJ2-3, the complete variable domain reads DSGVTQTPKHLITATGQRVTLRCSPRSGDLSVYWYQQSLDQGLQFLIQYYNGEERAKGNILERFSAQQFPDLHSELNLSSLELGDSALYFCASSVGDSMDTQYFGPGTRLTVL.

CDR3 residues: CASRRAPQEGYEQFF. As DNA, the CDR3 is TGCGCCAGCAGGAGGGCCCCACAGGAGGGATATGAGCAGTTCTTC. The V call is TRBV5-1, the J call TRBJ2-1, with D possibly TRBD2 on 6 matching bases. Per the germline V gene, CDR1 is SGHRS and CDR2 is YFSETQ. The ends were cut back, 5 bases at V and 8 bases at J, with 20 bases in the middle. This CDR3 spans 15 amino acids. Full variable domain (remainder filled in from reference TRBV5-1 and TRBJ2-1): KAGVTQTPRYLIKTRGQQVTLSCSPISGHRSVSWYQQTPGQGLQFLFEYFSETQRNKGNFPGRFSGRQFSNSRSEMNVSTLELGDSALYLCASRRAPQEGYEQFFGPGTRLTVL.

The chain joins TRBV24-1 to TRBJ1-5; D may be TRBD1 (5 bases). The V end lost 5 bases, the J end lost 5 bases, and 9 bases lay between the germline ends. The CDR3 has 13 amino acids. Per the germline V gene, CDR1 is KGHDR and CDR2 is SFDVKD. The CDR3 is CATSGVGDQPQHF. The DNA of the CDR3 is TGTGCCACCAGTGGGGTGGGGGATCAGCCCCAGCATTTT.

The CDR3 is CSGMDRANSGNTIYF. CDR3 DNA: TGCAGCGGGATGGACAGGGCCAACTCTGGAAACACCATATATTTT. V gene TRBV29-1 combines with J gene TRBJ1-3, with TRBD1 matching 8 bases. The CDR3 sequence is 15 residues long. V dropped 7 bases and J dropped 0; count of bases not matched to a gene: 8. Germline V gives CDR1 SQVTM, CDR2 ANQGSEA.

This rearrangement joins TRBV6-6 to TRBJ1-1, with D perhaps TRBD1 (6 bases). CDR1 is MNHNY and CDR2 is SVGAGI in the germline V gene (reference sequence). Trimming took off 1 base at V and 10 bases at J, with 19 bases between the two ends. The CDR3 contains 15 residues. In DNA form, the CDR3 reads TGTGCCAGCAGTTACTTACAGGGAACGGGGGTGGGAGCTTTCTTT. Translating gives CASSYLQGTGVGAFF.

The V gene is TRBV19, the J gene TRBJ2-3, with 7 bases fitting TRBD2. V dropped 2 bases and J dropped 1; count of bases not matched to a gene: 3. Germline assignment: CDR1 LNHDA and CDR2 SQIVND (reference sequence). The CDR3 extends over 15 amino acids. The CDR3 coding sequence is TGTGCCAGTAGTATATATCGGGGGGGCACAGATACGCAGTATTTT. Protein sequence: CASSIYRGGTDTQYF.

The CDR3 spells CASSYRGAGTDTQYF. CDR3 sequence (DNA): TGTGCCAGCAGTTACCGGGGGGCCGGCACAGATACGCAGTATTTT. V is TRBV6-2 or TRBV6-3 and J is TRBJ2-3; D may be TRBD2 (7 bases). The CDR3 consists of 15 residues. The germline V gene encodes CDR1 MNHEY and CDR2 SVGEGT. Trimming shortened V by 2 bases and J by 1 base, and 10 bases separated the two germline ends.